The 27 T cell receptor beta chains presented below share a single source sample, sequenced in a study of blood T cell repertoires in COVID-19. TCRdb's copy holds only in-frame clones and misses some; the assay was immunoSEQ multiplex PCR. The sample has a few hundred thousand clones; 89% are singletons. The material sequenced was peripheral blood. These receptor sequences come from a woman aged 55-70 years with acute or convalescent COVID-19.

The chain is built from TRBV5-5 and TRBJ1-2; 10 bases map to TRBD1. V lost 4 bases to trimming and J lost 4 bases; unmatched junction nucleotides: 10. Germline V gene sequence: CDR1 SGHKS, CDR2 YYEKEE (reference sequence). The CDR3 has 16 residues. The CDR3 nucleotides are TGTGCCAGCAGCATTGGCGGGGGACAGGGGATCTATGGCTACACCTTC. Translating it yields CASSIGGGQGIYGYTF.

This clone is a singleton in its sample. CDR3 region: CASRVAGGNTGELFF. The CDR3 nucleotides read TGTGCCAGCAGAGTAGCGGGGGGTAACACCGGGGAGCTGTTTTTT. The genes are TRBV28 and TRBJ2-2; TRBD2 matches 10 bases. J gave up 2 bases and V 6 bases, and 3 bases lay outside the gene matches. CDR1 is MDHEN, CDR2 SYDVKM, per germline. There are 15 residues in the CDR3.

CDR3 bases: TGTGCCAGCAGCGACGGACTAGCGGGGTCCTACGAGCAGTACTTC. It codes for CASSDGLAGSYEQYF. The gene calls are TRBV11-3 and TRBJ2-7; TRBD2 agrees at 12 bases. From germline, CDR1 is SGHNT and CDR2 YENEEA. With 5 bases clipped from V and 1 base from J, the junction kept 3 bases outside the gene matches. The CDR3 runs 15 residues. Drawing the rest from reference TRBV11-3 and TRBJ2-7, the complete variable domain is EAGVVQSPRYKIIEKKQPVAFWCNPISGHNTLYWYLQNLGQGPELLIRYENEEAVDDSQLPKDRFSAERLKGVDSTLKIQPAELGDSAVYLCASSDGLAGSYEQYFGPGTRLTVT.

The V and J genes are TRBV7-2 and TRBJ2-2; D gene uncertain. The CDR3 runs to 14 residues. V shed 6 bases and J shed 1 base, with 9 bases lying between them. CDR1 is SGHTA, CDR2 FQGNSA, per germline. In nucleotides, the CDR3 is TGTGCCAGCAGGGAGCTACAGAACACCGGGGAGCTGTTTTTT. Translation gives CASRELQNTGELFF.

This chain uses TRBV30 with TRBJ1-1; tentatively, D is TRBD1 (6 bases). CDR1 and CDR2 from the germline V gene are GTSNPN and SVGIG (reference sequence). This CDR3 has 11 amino acids. V was pared by 3 bases and J by 5 bases, with 7 bases between. This CDR3 is CAWSRGTEAFF. Written as DNA, the CDR3 is TGTGCCTGGAGCAGGGGAACTGAAGCTTTCTTT.

A remark on this clone: Since a much larger clone is just one base distant, this may be a read error. The V gene is TRBV3-1 (or the pseudogene TRBV3-2), the J gene TRBJ2-7; D ambiguous. The length of the CDR3 is 13 residues. V lost 5 bases and J 0 bases, leaving 8 bases between the germline ends. The germline V gene encodes CDR1 LGHDT and CDR2 YNNKEL (reference sequence). CDR3 nucleotides: TGTGCCAGCAGCTTTACAGACTCCTACGAGCAGTACTTC. This gives the protein CASSFTDSYEQYF.

The genes are TRBV7-2 and TRBJ1-2; TRBD1 might be the D (6 bases). The CDR3 consists of 16 residues. The germline CDR1 and CDR2 sequences are SGHTA and FQGNSA. Between the trimmed V and J ends, which lost 3 bases and 4 bases, there was a span of 18 bases. CDR3 region: CASSFPRGGEGYGYTF. DNA for the CDR3: TGTGCCAGCAGCTTCCCGAGAGGGGGGGAGGGCTATGGCTACACCTTC.

The genes are TRBV27 and TRBJ2-3; 8 positions agree with TRBD2. The V segment lost 8 bases and the J segment 1 base; nucleotides outside the gene matches: 14. This CDR3 has 17 amino acids. CDR1 is MNHEY and CDR2 is SMNVEV in the germline V gene (reference sequence). The CDR3 region has the DNA TGTGCCAGCGTCAAAGTGGGTAGCGGGATTGGCACAGATACGCAGTATTTT. It yields the protein CASVKVGSGIGTDTQYF.

V gene TRBV30 combines with J gene TRBJ1-1; 7 positions agree with TRBD1. CDR1 GTSNPN and CDR2 SVGIG come from the germline V gene (reference sequence). The CDR3 is made up of 14 amino acids. Losses at the gene ends were 3 bases for V and 4 bases for J; bases not matched to a gene: 8. CDR3: CAWRPRGTSTEAFF. The CDR3 DNA follows: TGTGCCTGGAGGCCCAGGGGGACGAGCACTGAAGCTTTCTTT.

The chain couples TRBV28 to TRBJ1-2, with D perhaps matching TRBD1 (5 bases). The CDR3 covers 13 residues. Germline values: CDR1 MDHEN, CDR2 SYDVKM. With 4 bases removed from V and 7 bases from J, the gap between germline ends came to 13 bases. The CDR3 reads CASSWRTSPGYTF. CDR3 DNA sequence: TGTGCCAGCAGTTGGCGGACAAGCCCTGGCTACACCTTC.

J is TRBJ2-7 and V is TRBV14; 8 positions match TRBD1. The germline V gene has CDR1 SGHDN and CDR2 FVKESK. The CDR3 covers 15 residues. With V trimmed by 6 bases and J by 6 bases, 13 bases remained unmatched. For the CDR3, the DNA is TGTGCCAGCAGTCTGAGAACAGGGGGAATTGCCGAGCAGTACTTC. Translation: CASSLRTGGIAEQYF.

This clone was detected a few times. The V and J genes are TRBV18 and TRBJ2-7; 7 positions agree with TRBD1. Germline V gives CDR1 KGHSH, CDR2 LQKENI. Trimming cost V 1 base and J 3 bases; bases outside gene matches: 6. The CDR3 runs 15 residues. CDR3 DNA: TGTGCCAGCTCACCACAAGAGGGGGCCGTCTACGAGCAGTACTTC. Its translation is CASSPQEGAVYEQYF.

The V call is TRBV7-8, the J call TRBJ1-5, with TRBD1 as a possible D gene (6 bases). V was shortened by 2 bases and J by 11 bases, with 16 bases between the two germline ends. The CDR3 has 14 amino acids. In germline, CDR1 is SGHVS, CDR2 FQNEAQ. The CDR3, as DNA: TGTGCCAGCAGCTTAACCCCCGGGACAAGGGCCCAGCATTTT. It yields the protein CASSLTPGTRAQHF.

This rearrangement joins TRBV7-2 to TRBJ2-5, with 9 positions matching TRBD1. There are 14 residues in the CDR3. Trimming took 3 bases from V and 2 from J; bases not matched to a gene: 1. Germline V CDR1 and CDR2: SGHTA, FQGNSA. The CDR3: CASSFGTGQETQYF. As DNA, the CDR3 is TGTGCCAGCAGCTTCGGGACAGGGCAAGAGACCCAGTACTTC.

This chain joins TRBV6-1 and TRBJ1-6; TRBD1 might be the D (5 bases). V lost 1 base and J lost 12, with 19 bases in between. Germline CDR1 and CDR2: MNHNS and SASEGT. The CDR3 has 16 amino acids. The CDR3 is CASSEGSRDVGGPLHF. CDR3 nucleotides: TGTGCCAGCAGTGAAGGTTCGCGGGACGTCGGCGGACCCCTCCACTTT.

The chain carries TRBV6-5 and TRBJ1-2; possibly TRBD1 for D (6 bases). Germline V gene data show CDR1 as MNHEY and CDR2 as SVGAGI. This CDR3 comprises 15 residues. Trimming stripped 3 bases from V and 4 bases from J, with 15 bases between. This CDR3 reads CASSYSGQQSYGYTF. Written as DNA, the CDR3 is TGTGCCAGCAGTTATTCCGGACAGCAATCCTATGGCTACACCTTC.

CDR3 residues: CASSYGRQGDQPQHF. The CDR3 coding sequence is TGTGCCAGCAGTTACGGGAGACAGGGTGATCAGCCCCAGCATTTT. This sequence joins TRBV6-5 and TRBJ1-5; 7 bases line up with TRBD1. Per germline, CDR1 MNHEY and CDR2 SVGAGI. V shed 2 bases and J 5 bases; nucleotides not matched to a gene: 6. CDR3 length: 15 residues.

The CDR3 loop is CASSVGQSYSYEQYF. The CDR3 DNA sequence: TGTGCCAGCAGCGTTGGACAGAGCTACTCCTACGAGCAGTACTTC. This rearrangement joins TRBV9 to TRBJ2-7; tentative D call: TRBD1 (6 bases). This CDR3 is built from 15 residues. V was cut by 2 bases and J by 0 bases, with 12 bases left in between. Germline CDR1 reads SGDLS; CDR2 reads YYNGEE.

V and J are TRBV28 and TRBJ2-1; 7 bases are shared with TRBD1. With 6 bases clipped from V and 9 bases from J, the junction kept 11 bases outside the gene matches. The V gene's germline CDR1 is MDHEN and CDR2 SYDVKM. The CDR3 length is 14 residues. CDR3 DNA sequence: TGTGCCAGCAGGATCCAAGGGGGCGTCCCTGAGCAGTTCTTC. It specifies CASRIQGGVPEQFF. Drawing the rest from reference TRBV28 and TRBJ2-1, the complete variable domain is DVKVTQSSRYLVKRTGEKVFLECVQDMDHENMFWYRQDPGLGLRLIYFSYDVKMKEKGDIPEGYSVSREKKERFSLILESASTNQTSMYLCASRIQGGVPEQFFGPGTRLTVL.

This rearrangement joins TRBV5-1 to TRBJ2-3, with TRBD1 matching 7 bases. V shed 2 bases, J shed 4 bases, and the junction held 4 bases outside the gene matches. The CDR3 is 14 amino acids. In germline, CDR1 is SGHRS, CDR2 YFSETQ. The CDR3 region is CASSFGQVADTQYF. The CDR3 DNA reads as TGCGCCAGCAGCTTTGGACAGGTTGCAGATACGCAGTATTTT. The variable domain in full, with the rest retrieved from reference TRBV5-1 and TRBJ2-3, is KAGVTQTPRYLIKTRGQQVTLSCSPISGHRSVSWYQQTPGQGLQFLFEYFSETQRNKGNFPGRFSGRQFSNSRSEMNVSTLELGDSALYLCASSFGQVADTQYFGPGTRLTVL.

This chain connects TRBV5-1 to TRBJ2-5; TRBD2 agrees at 12 bases. The germline V gene encodes CDR1 SGHRS and CDR2 YFSETQ. The J segment lost 5 bases and the V segment lost 4 bases, leaving 9 bases of the junction unmatched. The CDR3 loop spans 16 amino acids. CDR3 protein: CASSPGLAGSGETQYF. CDR3 nucleotide sequence: TGCGCCAGCAGCCCAGGACTAGCGGGGTCAGGGGAGACCCAGTACTTC.

The chain uses TRBV18 and TRBJ1-1, with a possible D match to TRBD1 (5 bases). The CDR3 runs 13 residues. In germline, CDR1 is KGHSH, CDR2 LQKENI. The V gene lost 6 bases and the J gene lost 2 bases, with 10 bases spanning the gap. DNA for the CDR3: TGTGCCAGCTCGTCACAGGAAAACACTGAAGCTTTCTTT. It specifies CASSSQENTEAFF.

J is TRBJ2-7 and V is TRBV2; 8 bases line up with TRBD1. J lost 3 bases, V lost 8 bases, and 6 bases had no gene match. The CDR3 sequence is 13 residues long. From germline, CDR1 is SNHLY and CDR2 FYNNEI. CDR3 DNA: TGTGCCAGCCGGACAGGGCTACTCTACGAGCAGTACTTC. It codes for CASRTGLLYEQYF.

The chain is built from TRBV5-1 and TRBJ2-1; 10 bases are shared with TRBD2. The CDR3 runs to 15 residues. The V segment lost 3 bases and the J segment 7 bases; nucleotides outside the gene matches: 7. Germline V CDR1 and CDR2: SGHRS, YFSETQ. The CDR3 DNA follows: TGCGCCAGCAGCTCTAGCGGGGGAAAGACAAATGAGCAGTTCTTC. Amino acid sequence: CASSSSGGKTNEQFF.

The rearrangement joins TRBV6-1 to TRBJ2-2; 8 bases are shared with TRBD1. Per the germline V gene, CDR1 is MNHNS and CDR2 is SASEGT. The CDR3 runs to 17 residues. The junction had 7 bases not matched to a gene; V was cut back by 4 bases and J by 0 bases. The CDR3 loop reads CASSAIAGGANTGELFF. The CDR3, as DNA: TGTGCCAGCAGTGCCATCGCAGGGGGCGCGAACACCGGGGAGCTGTTTTTT.

The CDR3 here is CASSLVGWREGRTGELFF. In DNA form, the CDR3 reads TGTGCCAGCAGCTTGGTGGGTTGGAGGGAAGGAAGGACCGGGGAGCTGTTTTTT. The chain combines TRBV5-6 with TRBJ2-2; D is perhaps TRBD2 (6 bases). V was cut by 0 bases and J by 5 bases, with 20 bases left in between. Looked up from germline, CDR1 is SGHDT and CDR2 is YYEEEE. This CDR3 contains 18 residues.

The chain recombines TRBV24-1 with TRBJ2-2; possible D gene TRBD1, 5 bases. This CDR3 comprises 15 residues. Looked up from germline, CDR1 is KGHDR and CDR2 is SFDVKD. The V gene lost 1 base and the J gene lost 2 bases, with 7 bases spanning the gap. The CDR3 nucleotides are TGTGCCACCAGTGATTTTCAGGGTAACACCGGGGAGCTGTTTTTT. It translates to CATSDFQGNTGELFF.